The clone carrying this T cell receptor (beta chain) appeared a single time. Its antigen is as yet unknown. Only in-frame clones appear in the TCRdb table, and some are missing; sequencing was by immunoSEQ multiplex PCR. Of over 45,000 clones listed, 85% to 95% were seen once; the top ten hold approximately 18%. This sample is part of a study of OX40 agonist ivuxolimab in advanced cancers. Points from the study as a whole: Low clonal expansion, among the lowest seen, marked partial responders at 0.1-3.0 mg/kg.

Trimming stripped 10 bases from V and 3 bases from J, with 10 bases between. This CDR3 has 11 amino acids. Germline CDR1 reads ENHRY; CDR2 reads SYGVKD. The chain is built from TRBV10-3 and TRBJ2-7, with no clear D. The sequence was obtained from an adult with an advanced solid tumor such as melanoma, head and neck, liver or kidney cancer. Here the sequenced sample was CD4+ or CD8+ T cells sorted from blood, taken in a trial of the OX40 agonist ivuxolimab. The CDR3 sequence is CATLDGYEQYF. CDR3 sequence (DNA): TGTGCCACCTTGGATGGCTACGAGCAGTACTTC.